The rows below give T cell receptor beta chains drawn from one sample of a study of T cell repertoires in cytomegalovirus infection. MiXCR was run by TCRdb on the reads, yielding one entry per CDR3 protein. There are some 560,000 distinct CDR3 sequences in the sample; roughly 42% occur only once, and around 48% lies in the top ten. These receptors' antigens are unknown. The source was cultured PBMCs, collected from culture after CMV antigen stimulation. Receptor source: a human donor in good health (CMV status not recorded). Some clones in this sample may be carry-over from other donors' samples. The CDR3 runs from the conserved cysteine through the conserved F or W. The order of the fields is CDR3 protein, CDR3 DNA, V gene, clone size, D gene, J gene. D genes are given only for firm matches. The size entry is marked missing in some rows and otherwise reads once, few, many or a size class.

CDR3 protein: CASRDGALITQYF
CDR3 DNA: TGTGCCAGCAGAGACGGGGCCCTAATTACGCAGTATTTT
V gene: TRBV6-2/TRBV6-3
clone size: .
D gene: .
J gene: TRBJ2-3

CDR3 protein: CAWSPPSDVGNQPQHF
CDR3 DNA: TGTGCCTGGAGCCCTCCATCAGACGTCGGCAATCAGCCCCAGCATTTT
V gene: TRBV30
clone size: .
D gene: .
J gene: TRBJ1-5

CDR3 protein: CASSNRQGYYNEQFF
CDR3 DNA: TGTGCCAGCAGTAATCGACAGGGATACTACAATGAGCAGTTCTTC
V gene: TRBV6-2/TRBV6-3
clone size: few
D gene: TRBD1
J gene: TRBJ2-1

CDR3 protein: CASSLPTSGRETDTQYF
CDR3 DNA: TGTGCCAGCAGCCTTCCTACTAGCGGGAGAGAAACAGATACGCAGTATTTT
V gene: TRBV5-3
clone size: .
D gene: TRBD2
J gene: TRBJ2-3

CDR3 protein: CASSNHVSGGSSYEQYF
CDR3 DNA: TGTGCCAGCAGCAACCACGTTAGCGGGGGGAGCTCCTACGAGCAGTACTTC
V gene: TRBV7-2
clone size: few
D gene: TRBD2
J gene: TRBJ2-7

CDR3 protein: CASSLVGQGSGNTIYF
CDR3 DNA: TGTGCCAGCAGCTTAGTAGGACAGGGCTCCGGAAACACCATATATTTT
V gene: TRBV7-2
clone size: many
D gene: TRBD1
J gene: TRBJ1-3

CDR3 protein: CASSLAGWANRGSNQPQHF
CDR3 DNA: TGTGCCAGCAGCTTAGCGGGTTGGGCTAACAGGGGGAGCAATCAGCCCCAGCATTTT
V gene: TRBV7-8
clone size: once
D gene: TRBD1
J gene: TRBJ1-5

CDR3 protein: CASSQYGTDLEAFF
CDR3 DNA: TGTGCCAGCAGCCAATATGGGACAGACCTTGAAGCTTTCTTT
V gene: TRBV14
clone size: .
D gene: TRBD1
J gene: TRBJ1-1

CDR3 protein: CASSSPWWDRGQETQYF
CDR3 DNA: TGTGCCAGCAGCTCTCCTTGGTGGGACAGGGGGCAAGAGACCCAGTACTTC
V gene: TRBV7-9
clone size: .
D gene: TRBD1
J gene: TRBJ2-5

CDR3 protein: CASSWDRVGNTIYF
CDR3 DNA: TGTGCCAGCAGCTGGGACAGGGTGGGAAACACCATATATTTT
V gene: TRBV7-2
clone size: .
D gene: TRBD1
J gene: TRBJ1-3

CDR3 protein: CASSSDSGRMTGELFF
CDR3 DNA: TGTGCCAGCAGTTCCGATTCAGGGAGAATGACCGGGGAGCTGTTTTTT
V gene: TRBV6-8
clone size: .
D gene: .
J gene: TRBJ2-2

CDR3 protein: CASSVAWGPYEQYF
CDR3 DNA: TGTGCCAGCAGCGTAGCTTGGGGGCCCTACGAGCAGTACTTC
V gene: TRBV9
clone size: .
D gene: .
J gene: TRBJ2-7

CDR3 protein: CASSPHAGQSKNIQYF
CDR3 DNA: TGTGCCAGCAGCCCCCACGCGGGACAGTCCAAAAACATTCAGTACTTC
V gene: TRBV7-8
clone size: .
D gene: .
J gene: TRBJ2-4

CDR3 protein: CASRGQGQQPQHF
CDR3 DNA: TGTGCCAGCAGGGGACAGGGTCAGCAGCCCCAGCATTTT
V gene: TRBV12-3/TRBV12-4
clone size: .
D gene: TRBD1
J gene: TRBJ1-5

CDR3 protein: CASSEHSGGGDTQYF
CDR3 DNA: TGTGCCAGCAGTGAACATAGCGGGGGGGGAGATACGCAGTATTTT
V gene: TRBV6-4
clone size: .
D gene: TRBD2
J gene: TRBJ2-3

CDR3 protein: CASSRSQGNTQYF
CDR3 DNA: TGTGCCAGCAGCCGCTCGCAGGGGAATACGCAGTATTTT
V gene: TRBV7-6
clone size: few
D gene: .
J gene: TRBJ2-3

CDR3 protein: CAISESGGPSYNEQFF
CDR3 DNA: TGTGCCATCAGTGAGTCTGGAGGGCCCTCCTACAATGAGCAGTTCTTC
V gene: TRBV10-3
clone size: few
D gene: .
J gene: TRBJ2-1

CDR3 protein: CASSEVSSGGNNEQFF
CDR3 DNA: TGTGCCAGCAGTGAAGTTTCTAGCGGGGGTAACAATGAGCAGTTCTTC
V gene: TRBV2
clone size: .
D gene: TRBD2
J gene: TRBJ2-1

CDR3 protein: CSARDSSLPEETQYF
CDR3 DNA: TGCAGTGCTAGAGATTCTAGCCTCCCCGAAGAGACCCAGTACTTC
V gene: TRBV20-1
clone size: .
D gene: .
J gene: TRBJ2-5

CDR3 protein: CASSPRGGRGNEQFF
CDR3 DNA: TGTGCCAGCAGCCCCCGCGGCGGGAGGGGCAATGAGCAGTTCTTC
V gene: TRBV7-2
clone size: few
D gene: TRBD2
J gene: TRBJ2-1

CDR3 protein: CASSLPGDGYTF
CDR3 DNA: TGTGCCAGCAGTTTGCCCGGGGACGGCTACACCTTC
V gene: TRBV28
clone size: few
D gene: .
J gene: TRBJ1-2

CDR3 protein: CASSSVPGGSYEQYF
CDR3 DNA: TGTGCCAGCAGCTCCGTCCCGGGGGGCTCCTACGAGCAGTACTTC
V gene: TRBV7-2
clone size: .
D gene: TRBD2
J gene: TRBJ2-7

CDR3 protein: CASSSIYWDYEQYF
CDR3 DNA: TGTGCCAGCAGCTCGATATACTGGGACTACGAGCAGTACTTC
V gene: TRBV7-2
clone size: .
D gene: .
J gene: TRBJ2-7

CDR3 protein: CASSFWGEAFF
CDR3 DNA: TGTGCCAGCAGCTTTTGGGGGGAAGCTTTCTTT
V gene: TRBV7-2
clone size: few
D gene: .
J gene: TRBJ1-1

CDR3 protein: CASSSWGGYGYTF
CDR3 DNA: TGTGCCAGCTCAAGCTGGGGAGGCTATGGCTACACCTTC
V gene: TRBV18
clone size: .
D gene: .
J gene: TRBJ1-2

CDR3 protein: CASSPEGGRGYNEQFF
CDR3 DNA: TGTGCCAGCAGTCCCGAGGGCGGAAGGGGGTACAATGAGCAGTTCTTC
V gene: TRBV6-1
clone size: .
D gene: .
J gene: TRBJ2-1

CDR3 protein: CASSPHLGADLGEQYF
CDR3 DNA: TGTGCCAGCAGTCCACACTTGGGGGCAGATTTAGGGGAGCAGTACTTC
V gene: TRBV28
clone size: .
D gene: .
J gene: TRBJ2-7

CDR3 protein: CSADRREEGTDTQYF
CDR3 DNA: TGCAGTGCTGATCGGCGGGAGGAAGGCACAGATACGCAGTATTTT
V gene: TRBV20-1
clone size: .
D gene: TRBD2
J gene: TRBJ2-3

CDR3 protein: CASSYYFATNEKLFF
CDR3 DNA: TGTGCCAGCAGTTACTACTTTGCAACTAATGAAAAACTGTTTTTT
V gene: TRBV6-8
clone size: .
D gene: .
J gene: TRBJ1-4

CDR3 protein: CASSLRLAHEQFF
CDR3 DNA: TGTGCCAGCAGCCTCAGACTAGCCCATGAGCAGTTCTTC
V gene: TRBV7-2
clone size: few
D gene: TRBD2
J gene: TRBJ2-1

CDR3 protein: CSARRQTSTDTQYF
CDR3 DNA: TGCAGTGCTAGAAGACAGACTAGCACAGATACGCAGTATTTT
V gene: TRBV20-1
clone size: .
D gene: .
J gene: TRBJ2-3

CDR3 protein: CASSLKQAYMNTEAFF
CDR3 DNA: TGTGCCAGCAGTCTAAAACAGGCTTACATGAACACTGAAGCTTTCTTT
V gene: TRBV27
clone size: once
D gene: .
J gene: TRBJ1-1

CDR3 protein: CASTGTGSYLYTDTQYF
CDR3 DNA: TGTGCCAGCACCGGGACTGGGTCCTACCTCTATACAGATACGCAGTATTTT
V gene: TRBV7-2
clone size: .
D gene: .
J gene: TRBJ2-3

CDR3 protein: CASGQTGGGADTQYF
CDR3 DNA: TGTGCCAGTGGTCAAACCGGGGGGGGAGCAGATACGCAGTATTTT
V gene: TRBV6-8
clone size: .
D gene: TRBD2
J gene: TRBJ2-3

CDR3 protein: CASSITGTSNYGYTF
CDR3 DNA: TGTGCCAGCAGTATCACAGGGACATCTAACTATGGCTACACCTTC
V gene: TRBV12-3/TRBV12-4
clone size: .
D gene: .
J gene: TRBJ1-2

CDR3 protein: CASSLGDSFYEQYF
CDR3 DNA: TGTGCCAGCAGCTTAGGGGACAGTTTCTACGAGCAGTACTTC
V gene: TRBV7-2
clone size: .
D gene: TRBD1
J gene: TRBJ2-7

CDR3 protein: CASSLIRAITYEQYF
CDR3 DNA: TGTGCCAGCAGCTTAATCCGGGCCATAACCTACGAGCAGTACTTC
V gene: TRBV7-2
clone size: .
D gene: .
J gene: TRBJ2-7

CDR3 protein: CASSAGTPNDEKLFF
CDR3 DNA: TGTGCCAGCAGCGCCGGGACCCCTAACGATGAAAAACTGTTTTTT
V gene: TRBV12-3/TRBV12-4
clone size: .
D gene: .
J gene: TRBJ1-4

CDR3 protein: CASSQDRWGGNLLDTF
CDR3 DNA: TGTGCCAGCAGCCAAGATCGGTGGGGGGGGAACCTCTTGGACACCTTC
V gene: TRBV4-2
clone size: few
D gene: .
J gene: TRBJ1-2

CDR3 protein: CSASSGLYGYTF
CDR3 DNA: TGCAGTGCTAGTTCAGGGCTCTATGGCTACACCTTC
V gene: TRBV20-1
clone size: .
D gene: .
J gene: TRBJ1-2

CDR3 protein: CASSFPGPAYF
CDR3 DNA: TGTGCCAGCAGCTTCCCGGGCCCAGCATATTTT
V gene: TRBV7-2
clone size: few
D gene: .
J gene: TRBJ2-3

CDR3 protein: CASSLGVAVYNEQFF
CDR3 DNA: TGTGCCAGCAGTTTAGGGGTCGCGGTTTACAATGAGCAGTTCTTC
V gene: TRBV27
clone size: .
D gene: .
J gene: TRBJ2-1

CDR3 protein: CASSPTIGGGEQYF
CDR3 DNA: TGTGCCAGCAGCCCCACCATCGGGGGTGGGGAGCAGTACTTC
V gene: TRBV11-2
clone size: .
D gene: .
J gene: TRBJ2-7

CDR3 protein: CASSPMGAATYEQYF
CDR3 DNA: TGTGCCAGCTCCCCAATGGGGGCAGCTACTTACGAGCAGTACTTC
V gene: TRBV2
clone size: few
D gene: .
J gene: TRBJ2-7

CDR3 protein: CASSPGLALGYEQYF
CDR3 DNA: TGTGCCAGCTCACCGGGTCTAGCGTTAGGGTACGAGCAGTACTTC
V gene: TRBV18
clone size: once
D gene: .
J gene: TRBJ2-7

CDR3 protein: CASSAQLAQSIF
CDR3 DNA: TGTGCCAGCAGCGCCCAACTAGCCCAATCAATCTTC
V gene: TRBV11-2
clone size: few
D gene: .
J gene: TRBJ2-1

CDR3 protein: CASSLAGGLEEQYF
CDR3 DNA: TGTGCCAGCAGCCTAGCGGGGGGGCTGGAAGAGCAGTACTTC
V gene: TRBV5-3
clone size: few
D gene: TRBD2
J gene: TRBJ2-7

CDR3 protein: CASRKPPGQGNTEAFF
CDR3 DNA: TGTGCCAGTAGGAAACCTCCGGGACAGGGGAACACTGAAGCTTTCTTT
V gene: TRBV19
clone size: .
D gene: TRBD1
J gene: TRBJ1-1

CDR3 protein: CASSPWTRQGANVLTF
CDR3 DNA: TGTGCCAGTAGTCCTTGGACTCGTCAGGGGGCCAACGTCCTGACTTTC
V gene: TRBV19
clone size: .
D gene: .
J gene: TRBJ2-6

CDR3 protein: CASSYQPSGGNEQFF
CDR3 DNA: TGTGCCAGCAGTTACCAGCCTAGCGGAGGCAATGAGCAGTTCTTC
V gene: TRBV6-5
clone size: few
D gene: TRBD2
J gene: TRBJ2-1

CDR3 protein: CASSPWGTDGYTF
CDR3 DNA: TGTGCCAGCAGTCCCTGGGGGACGGATGGCTACACCTTC
V gene: TRBV12-3/TRBV12-4
clone size: .
D gene: .
J gene: TRBJ1-2

CDR3 protein: CASARGGSSTDTQYF
CDR3 DNA: TGTGCTAGTGCCCGGGGCGGATCTAGCACAGATACGCAGTATTTT
V gene: TRBV12-5
clone size: few
D gene: .
J gene: TRBJ2-3

CDR3 protein: CASSGRIGEQFF
CDR3 DNA: TGTGCCAGCAGCGGACGCATAGGTGAGCAGTTCTTC
V gene: TRBV7-6
clone size: .
D gene: .
J gene: TRBJ2-1

CDR3 protein: CSANSDGNTEAFF
CDR3 DNA: TGCAGTGCCAACTCGGACGGAAACACTGAAGCTTTCTTT
V gene: TRBV20-1
clone size: .
D gene: .
J gene: TRBJ1-1

CDR3 protein: CATVAGLAGSTYEQYF
CDR3 DNA: TGTGCCACCGTAGCGGGACTAGCGGGTTCCACCTACGAGCAGTACTTC
V gene: TRBV10-3
clone size: .
D gene: TRBD2
J gene: TRBJ2-7

CDR3 protein: CASSVWGSRNEQYF
CDR3 DNA: TGTGCCAGCAGCGTTTGGGGGTCCCGCAACGAGCAGTACTTC
V gene: TRBV7-9
clone size: .
D gene: .
J gene: TRBJ2-7

CDR3 protein: CASSLATPQETQYF
CDR3 DNA: TGTGCCAGCAGCTTAGCGACACCTCAAGAGACCCAGTACTTC
V gene: TRBV11-2
clone size: few
D gene: .
J gene: TRBJ2-5

CDR3 protein: CATSRDRGGVGRSETQYF
CDR3 DNA: TGTGCCACCAGCAGAGATCGCGGGGGTGTGGGACGGAGTGAGACCCAGTACTTC
V gene: TRBV15
clone size: .
D gene: TRBD2
J gene: TRBJ2-5

CDR3 protein: CASSEGVDTGELFF
CDR3 DNA: TGTGCCAGCAGTGAGGGGGTTGACACCGGGGAGCTGTTTTTT
V gene: TRBV2
clone size: .
D gene: .
J gene: TRBJ2-2